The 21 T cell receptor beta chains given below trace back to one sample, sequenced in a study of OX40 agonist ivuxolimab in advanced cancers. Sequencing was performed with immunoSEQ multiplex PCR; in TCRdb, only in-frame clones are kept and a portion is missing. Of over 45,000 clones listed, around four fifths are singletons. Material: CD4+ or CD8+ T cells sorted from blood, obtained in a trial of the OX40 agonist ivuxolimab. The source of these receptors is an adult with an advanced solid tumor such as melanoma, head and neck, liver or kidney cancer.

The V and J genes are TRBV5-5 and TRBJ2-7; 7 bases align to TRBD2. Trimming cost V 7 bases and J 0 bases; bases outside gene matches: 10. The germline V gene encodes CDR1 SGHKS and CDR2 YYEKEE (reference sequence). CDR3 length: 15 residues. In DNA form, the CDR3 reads TGTGCCAGCGGCCGTGGAACTAGCGACTCCTACGAGCAGTACTTC. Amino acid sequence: CASGRGTSDSYEQYF.

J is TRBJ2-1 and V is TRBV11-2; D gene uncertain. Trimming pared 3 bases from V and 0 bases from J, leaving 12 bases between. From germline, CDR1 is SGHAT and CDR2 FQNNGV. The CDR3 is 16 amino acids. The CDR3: CASSFSLISSYNEQFF. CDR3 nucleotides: TGTGCCAGCAGCTTTTCACTTATTAGCTCCTACAATGAGCAGTTCTTC.

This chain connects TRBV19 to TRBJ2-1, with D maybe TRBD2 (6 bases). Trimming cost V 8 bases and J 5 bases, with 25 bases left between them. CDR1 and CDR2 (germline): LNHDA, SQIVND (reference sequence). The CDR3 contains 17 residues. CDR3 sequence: CASAYRQGGTSNNEQFF. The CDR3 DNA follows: TGTGCCAGTGCGTATAGGCAAGGAGGGACGAGTAACAATGAGCAGTTCTTC.

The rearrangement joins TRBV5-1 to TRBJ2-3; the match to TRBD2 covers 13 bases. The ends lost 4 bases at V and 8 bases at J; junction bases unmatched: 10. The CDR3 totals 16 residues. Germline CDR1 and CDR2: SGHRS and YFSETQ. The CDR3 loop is CASSPGTSGAGGTQYF. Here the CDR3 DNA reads TGCGCCAGCAGCCCTGGGACTAGCGGGGCCGGGGGTACGCAGTATTTT.

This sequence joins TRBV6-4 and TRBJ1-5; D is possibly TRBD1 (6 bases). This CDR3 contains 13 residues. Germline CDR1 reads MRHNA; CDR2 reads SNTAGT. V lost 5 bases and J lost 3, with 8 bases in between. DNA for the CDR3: TGTGCCAGCAGTACAGGGTACAATCAGCCCCAGCATTTT. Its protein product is CASSTGYNQPQHF.

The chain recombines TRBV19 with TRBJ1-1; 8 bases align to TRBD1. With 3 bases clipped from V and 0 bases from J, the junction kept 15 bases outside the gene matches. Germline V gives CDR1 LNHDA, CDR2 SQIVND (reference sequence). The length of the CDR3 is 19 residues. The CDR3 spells CASSIPSTQGVGMNTEAFF. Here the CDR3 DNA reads TGTGCCAGTAGTATCCCGTCTACACAGGGGGTAGGAATGAACACTGAAGCTTTCTTT.

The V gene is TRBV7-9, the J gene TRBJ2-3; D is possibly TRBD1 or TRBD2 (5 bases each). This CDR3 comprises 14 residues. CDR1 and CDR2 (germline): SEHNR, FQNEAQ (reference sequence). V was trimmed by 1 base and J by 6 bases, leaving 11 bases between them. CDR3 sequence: CASSLGGVRDTQYF. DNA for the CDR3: TGTGCCAGCAGCTTAGGAGGGGTCAGGGATACGCAGTATTTT.

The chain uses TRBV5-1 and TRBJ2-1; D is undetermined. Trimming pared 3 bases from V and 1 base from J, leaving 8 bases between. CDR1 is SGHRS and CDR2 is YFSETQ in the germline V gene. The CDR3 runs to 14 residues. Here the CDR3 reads CASSSEPSYNEQFF. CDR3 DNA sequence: TGCGCCAGCAGCTCCGAGCCGTCCTACAATGAGCAGTTCTTC.

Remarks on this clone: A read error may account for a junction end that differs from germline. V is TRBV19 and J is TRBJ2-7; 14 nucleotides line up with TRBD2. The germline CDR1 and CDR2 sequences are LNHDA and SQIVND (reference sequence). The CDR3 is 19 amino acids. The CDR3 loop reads CAGSIGGGTSGRGAYEQYF. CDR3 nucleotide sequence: TGTGCCGGTAGTATAGGTGGCGGGACTAGCGGGAGAGGGGCCTACGAGCAGTACTTC.

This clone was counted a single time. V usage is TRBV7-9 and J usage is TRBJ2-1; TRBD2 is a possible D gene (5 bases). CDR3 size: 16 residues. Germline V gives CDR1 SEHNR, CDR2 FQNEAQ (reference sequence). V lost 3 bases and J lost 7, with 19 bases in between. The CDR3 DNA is TGTGCCAGCAGCTTTTGGGCCCCCTTGGAGGCGAATGAGCAGTTCTTC. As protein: CASSFWAPLEANEQFF.

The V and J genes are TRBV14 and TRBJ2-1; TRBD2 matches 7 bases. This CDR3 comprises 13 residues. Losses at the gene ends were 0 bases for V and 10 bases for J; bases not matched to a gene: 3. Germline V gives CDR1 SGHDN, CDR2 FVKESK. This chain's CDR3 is CASSQERGGEQFF. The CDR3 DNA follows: TGTGCCAGCAGCCAAGAGAGGGGAGGGGAGCAGTTCTTC.

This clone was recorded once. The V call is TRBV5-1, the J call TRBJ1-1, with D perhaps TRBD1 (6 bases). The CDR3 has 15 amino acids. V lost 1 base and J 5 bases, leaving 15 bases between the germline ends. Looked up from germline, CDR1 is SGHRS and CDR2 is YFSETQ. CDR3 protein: CASSLYGGRFTEAFF. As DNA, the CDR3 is TGCGCCAGCAGCTTGTATGGGGGGCGTTTTACTGAAGCTTTCTTT.

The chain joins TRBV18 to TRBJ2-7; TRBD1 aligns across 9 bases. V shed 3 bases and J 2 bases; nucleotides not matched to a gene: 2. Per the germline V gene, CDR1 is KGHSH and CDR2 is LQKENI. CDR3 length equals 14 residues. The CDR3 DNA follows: TGTGCCAGCTCACCGGGACAGGGAACCTACGAGCAGTACTTC. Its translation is CASSPGQGTYEQYF. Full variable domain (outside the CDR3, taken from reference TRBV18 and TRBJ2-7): NAGVMQNPRHLVRRRGQEARLRCSPMKGHSHVYWYRQLPEEGLKFMVYLQKENIIDESGMPKERFSAEFPKEGPSILRIQQVVRGDSAAYFCASSPGQGTYEQYFGPGTRLTVT.

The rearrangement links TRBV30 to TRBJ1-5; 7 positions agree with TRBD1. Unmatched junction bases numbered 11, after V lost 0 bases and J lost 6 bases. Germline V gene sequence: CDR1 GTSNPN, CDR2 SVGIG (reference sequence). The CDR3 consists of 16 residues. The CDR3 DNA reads TGTGCCTGGAGTGTGTTCGGACAGGAGGGCCTTCAGCCCCAGCATTTT. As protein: CAWSVFGQEGLQPQHF.

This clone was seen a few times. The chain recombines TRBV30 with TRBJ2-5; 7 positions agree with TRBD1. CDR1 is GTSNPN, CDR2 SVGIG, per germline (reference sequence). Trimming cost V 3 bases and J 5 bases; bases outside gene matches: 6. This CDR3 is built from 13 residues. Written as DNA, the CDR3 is TGTGCCTGGAGCCAAAACAGGGGTGAGACCCAGTACTTC. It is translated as CAWSQNRGETQYF.

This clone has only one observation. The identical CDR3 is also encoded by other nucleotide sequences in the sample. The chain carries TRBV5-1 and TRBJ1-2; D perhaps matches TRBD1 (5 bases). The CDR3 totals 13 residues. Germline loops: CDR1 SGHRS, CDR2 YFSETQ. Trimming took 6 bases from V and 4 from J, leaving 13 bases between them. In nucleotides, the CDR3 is TGCGCCAGCAAAGGACAAGACACCTATGGCTACACCTTC. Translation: CASKGQDTYGYTF.

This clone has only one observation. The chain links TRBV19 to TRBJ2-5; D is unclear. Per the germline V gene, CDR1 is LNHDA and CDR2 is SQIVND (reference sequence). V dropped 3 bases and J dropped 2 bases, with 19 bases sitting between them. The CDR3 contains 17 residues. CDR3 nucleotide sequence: TGTGCCAGTAGTATGCTCGGTGTGGGCGTGCGACAAGAGACCCAGTACTTC. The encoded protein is CASSMLGVGVRQETQYF.

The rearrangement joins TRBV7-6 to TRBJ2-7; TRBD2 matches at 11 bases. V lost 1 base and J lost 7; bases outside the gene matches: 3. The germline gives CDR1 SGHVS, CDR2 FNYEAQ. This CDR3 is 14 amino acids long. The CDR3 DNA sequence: TGTGCCAGCAGCTTAGGAAGACTAGCGGGAGAGCAGTACTTC. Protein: CASSLGRLAGEQYF.

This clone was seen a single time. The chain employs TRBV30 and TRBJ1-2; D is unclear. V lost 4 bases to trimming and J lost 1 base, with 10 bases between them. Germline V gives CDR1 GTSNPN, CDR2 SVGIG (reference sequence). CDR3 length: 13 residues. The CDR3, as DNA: TGTGCCTGGACCCCAGTGGGTAACTATGGCTACACCTTC. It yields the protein CAWTPVGNYGYTF.

In DNA form, the CDR3 reads TGTGCCAGCAGGGGGGGCCATCACGAGCAGTACTTC. Translated, it gives CASRGGHHEQYF. The gene calls are TRBV28 and TRBJ2-7; D might be TRBD1 or TRBD2, each matching 6 bases. The V end was cut by 6 bases, the J end by 5 bases, with 11 bases between. Germline loops: CDR1 MDHEN, CDR2 SYDVKM. The CDR3 covers 12 residues. The whole variable domain, filled in from reference TRBV28 and TRBJ2-7, reads DVKVTQSSRYLVKRTGEKVFLECVQDMDHENMFWYRQDPGLGLRLIYFSYDVKMKEKGDIPEGYSVSREKKERFSLILESASTNQTSMYLCASRGGHHEQYFGPGTRLTVT.

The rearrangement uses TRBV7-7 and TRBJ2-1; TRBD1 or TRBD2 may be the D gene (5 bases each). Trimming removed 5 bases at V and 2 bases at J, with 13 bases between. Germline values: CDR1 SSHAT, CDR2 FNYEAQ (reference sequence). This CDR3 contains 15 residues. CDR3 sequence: CASSPGPGPYNEQFF. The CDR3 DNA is TGTGCCAGCAGCCCCGGTCCGGGACCCTACAATGAGCAGTTCTTC.